This TCR beta chain was identified during a study of blood T cells in healthy people across ages. Findings and caveats of the study: More naive CD4+ cells and higher diversity were found in long-lived than in aged donors. Researchers deemed the diversity estimates from one million T cells underestimates. With age, beta diversity per million T cells declined roughly linearly, significantly by roughly 40.

The second PCR ran about 6 to 11 cycles with a sample-barcoded 5' primer and J-beta primers. In TCRdb, the 5' RACE reads were re-called with MiXCR into one record per CDR3 protein. The sample contains about 800,000 distinct CDR3 sequences, roughly 60% of which appear only once. The CDR3 has 14 residues. The germline V gene has CDR1 DFQATT and CDR2 SNEGSKA (reference sequence). With 6 bases removed from V and 1 base from J, the gap between germline ends came to 15 bases. This clonotype was observed a handful of times. Its antigen is as yet unknown. The TCR was taken from a man aged 30 to 39 in good health. V is TRBV20-1 and J is TRBJ1-1; D is uncertain. The sample comprised blood. CDR3 residues: CSAPDRAGNTEAFF. In DNA, the CDR3 is TGCAGTGCCCCGGACCGAGCTGGGAACACTGAAGCTTTCTTT.